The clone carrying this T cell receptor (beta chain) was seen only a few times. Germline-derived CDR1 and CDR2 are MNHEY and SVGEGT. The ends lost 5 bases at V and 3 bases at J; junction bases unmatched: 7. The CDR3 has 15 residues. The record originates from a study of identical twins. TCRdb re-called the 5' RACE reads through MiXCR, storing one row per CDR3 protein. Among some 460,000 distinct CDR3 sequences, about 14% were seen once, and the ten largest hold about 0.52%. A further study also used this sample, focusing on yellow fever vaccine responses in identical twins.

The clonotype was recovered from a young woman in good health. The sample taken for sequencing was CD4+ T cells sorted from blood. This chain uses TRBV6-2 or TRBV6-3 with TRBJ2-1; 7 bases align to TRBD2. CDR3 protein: CASSTLAAYYNEQFF. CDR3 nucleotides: TGTGCCAGCAGTACTCTAGCGGCATACTACAATGAGCAGTTCTTC.